The T cell receptor beta chain described here comes from a study of blood T cell repertoires in COVID-19. Overall study context: COVID-19 samples collected from the United States, Italy and Spain covered acute and convalescent phases. T cells, B-cell-depleted T cells, or PBMCs supplied cDNA or gDNA.

Methods used by the authors: Nucleated cell number was recorded as an estimate derived from reference gene primer amplification. The method was immunoSEQ multiplex PCR; TCRdb's version includes in-frame clones alone and lacks a portion of them. V, J and clone size derive from that table, while D and trimming were established from the DNA sequence. The table lists about 50,000 clones, about nine tenths of them singletons, with around 3% in the top ten. The V segment lost 0 bases and the J segment 5 bases; nucleotides outside the gene matches: 3. Per germline, CDR1 GTSNPN and CDR2 SVGIG (reference sequence). CDR3 length equals 14 residues. Patients from Seattle were sampled longitudinally, starting during active infection.

The sequenced material came from peripheral blood. The chain carries TRBV30 and TRBJ1-5; 8 nucleotides agree with TRBD1. The sequence came from a woman over 75 with COVID-19, enrolled during active disease. CDR3 sequence: CAWSVTGVHQPQHF. The CDR3 bases are TGTGCCTGGAGTGTGACAGGGGTCCATCAGCCCCAGCATTTT.